This TCR beta chain was identified during a study of cytomegalovirus exposure and HLA in healthy donors. Looking at the study overall: An analysis done earlier identified 90 million to 120 million unique TCR beta sequences from around 180 million T cells. The Caucasian-associated ancestry cluster contained about four fifths of the 300 to 400 genotyped donors.

CDR1 SGDLS and CDR2 YYNGEE come from the germline V gene. Unmatched junction bases numbered 17, after V lost 4 bases and J lost 5 bases. The CDR3 runs to 20 residues. Primers for the PCR totalled 60 Vbeta and 13 Jbeta. Generated by immunoSEQ multiplex PCR, the TCRdb table keeps only in-frame clones and is missing some. Seen here are approximately 240,000 clones, about four fifths observed once, and the top ten hold 5% to 6%. This sequence was found in a woman in her 40s in good health and CMV-seropositive. This chain connects TRBV9 to TRBJ2-4; 14 bases agree with TRBD2. Sequences were obtained from PBMCs. The CDR3 DNA sequence: TGTGCCAGCAGCCCCACGGGACTAGCGGGAGCAGAATGGGATCAAAACATTCAGTACTTC. Protein product: CASSPTGLAGAEWDQNIQYF.